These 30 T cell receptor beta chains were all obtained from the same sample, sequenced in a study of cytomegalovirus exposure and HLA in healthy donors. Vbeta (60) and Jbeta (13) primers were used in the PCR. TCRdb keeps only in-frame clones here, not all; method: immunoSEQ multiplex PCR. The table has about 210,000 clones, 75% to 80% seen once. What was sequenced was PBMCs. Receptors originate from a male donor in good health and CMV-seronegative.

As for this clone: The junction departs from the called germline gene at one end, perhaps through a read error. The CDR3 DNA sequence: TGTGCCACCAGTCCGGGACAGGGAAACACCATATATTTT. Translated, it gives CATSPGQGNTIYF. The rearrangement joins TRBV27 to TRBJ1-3; 7 bases are shared with TRBD1. There are 13 residues in the CDR3. Per germline, CDR1 MNHEY and CDR2 SMNVEV (reference sequence).

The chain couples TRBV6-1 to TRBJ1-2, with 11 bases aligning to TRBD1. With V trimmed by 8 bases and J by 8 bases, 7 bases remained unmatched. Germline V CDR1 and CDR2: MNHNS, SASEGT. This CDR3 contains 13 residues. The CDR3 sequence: CASGSDRGHGYTF. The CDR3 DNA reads TGTGCCAGCGGATCGGACAGGGGGCACGGCTACACCTTC.

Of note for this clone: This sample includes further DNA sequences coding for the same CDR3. Here the CDR3 reads CASSLRSGGTDTQYF. CDR3 nucleotides: TGTGCCAGCAGCTTAAGGTCGGGGGGCACAGATACGCAGTATTTT. The chain uses TRBV7-3 and TRBJ2-3, with D perhaps matching TRBD2 (6 bases). V lost 1 base and J lost 1, with 9 bases in between. The CDR3 runs to 15 residues. Germline CDR1 SGHTA, CDR2 FQGTGA.

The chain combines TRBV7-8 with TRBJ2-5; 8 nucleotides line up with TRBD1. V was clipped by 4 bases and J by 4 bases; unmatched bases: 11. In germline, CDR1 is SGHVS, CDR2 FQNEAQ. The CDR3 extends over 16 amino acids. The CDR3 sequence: CASSSRGRGDRETQYF. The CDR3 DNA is TGTGCCAGCAGCTCCAGGGGGCGCGGGGACCGAGAGACCCAGTACTTC.

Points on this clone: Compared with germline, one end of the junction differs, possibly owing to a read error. For the CDR3, the DNA is TGTGCCAGCAGTCGGGTGACAGGGAAGCACGAGCAGTGCTTC. Translation gives CASSRVTGKHEQCF. The J gene is TRBJ2-7, the V gene TRBV6-5; TRBD1 agrees at 7 bases. CDR3 length equals 14 residues. Looked up from germline, CDR1 is MNHEY and CDR2 is SVGAGI.

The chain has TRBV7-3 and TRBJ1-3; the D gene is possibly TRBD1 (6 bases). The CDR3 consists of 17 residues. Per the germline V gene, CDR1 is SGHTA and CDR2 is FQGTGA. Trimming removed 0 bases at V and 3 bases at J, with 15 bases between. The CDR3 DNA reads TGTGCCAGCAGCTTAACGCAGGGGAGGGCTCGTGGAAACACCATATATTTT. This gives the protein CASSLTQGRARGNTIYF.

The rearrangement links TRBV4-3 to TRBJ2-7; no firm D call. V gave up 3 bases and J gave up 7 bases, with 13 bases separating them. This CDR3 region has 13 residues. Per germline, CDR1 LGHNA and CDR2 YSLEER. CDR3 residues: CASSQIREREQYF. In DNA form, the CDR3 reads TGCGCCAGCAGCCAGATCCGTGAGAGGGAGCAGTACTTC.

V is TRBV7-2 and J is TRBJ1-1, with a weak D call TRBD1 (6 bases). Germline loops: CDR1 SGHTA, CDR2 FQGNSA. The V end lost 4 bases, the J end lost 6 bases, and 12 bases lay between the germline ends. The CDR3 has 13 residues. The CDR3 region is CASSYLQGAEAFF. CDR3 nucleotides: TGTGCCAGCAGCTACCTACAGGGAGCTGAAGCTTTCTTT.

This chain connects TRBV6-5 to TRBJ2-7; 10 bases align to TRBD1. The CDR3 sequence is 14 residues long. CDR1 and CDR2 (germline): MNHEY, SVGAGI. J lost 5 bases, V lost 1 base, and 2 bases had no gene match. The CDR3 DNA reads TGTGCCAGCAGTTACTTGGACAGGGGGAACGAGCAGTACTTC. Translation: CASSYLDRGNEQYF.

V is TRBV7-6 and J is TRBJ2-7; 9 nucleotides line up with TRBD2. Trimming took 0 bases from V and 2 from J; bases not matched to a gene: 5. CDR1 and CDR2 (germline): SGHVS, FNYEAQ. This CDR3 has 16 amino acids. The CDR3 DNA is TGTGCCAGCAGCTTAGCGATCAGCGGGGGGACCTACGAGCAGTACTTC. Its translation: CASSLAISGGTYEQYF.

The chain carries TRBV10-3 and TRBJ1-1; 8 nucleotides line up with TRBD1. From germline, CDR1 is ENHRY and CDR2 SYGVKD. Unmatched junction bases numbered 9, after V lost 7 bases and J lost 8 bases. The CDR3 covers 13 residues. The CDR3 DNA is TGTGCCATCAAGAGGACAGGGACCTCCGAAGCTTTCTTT. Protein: CAIKRTGTSEAFF.

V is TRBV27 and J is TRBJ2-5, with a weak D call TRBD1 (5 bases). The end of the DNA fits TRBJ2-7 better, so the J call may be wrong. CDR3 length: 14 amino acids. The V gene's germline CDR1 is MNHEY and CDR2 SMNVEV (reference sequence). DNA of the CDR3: TGTGCCAGCAGTTTATGGGGCAAACCCTACGAGCAGTACTTC. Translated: CASSLWGKPYEQYF.

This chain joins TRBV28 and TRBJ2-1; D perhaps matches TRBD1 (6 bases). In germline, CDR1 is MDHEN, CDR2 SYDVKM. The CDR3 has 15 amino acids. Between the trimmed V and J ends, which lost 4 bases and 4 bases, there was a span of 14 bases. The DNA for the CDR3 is TGTGCCAGCAGTTACCCCTTGACAGGTTACAATGAGCAGTTCTTC. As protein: CASSYPLTGYNEQFF.

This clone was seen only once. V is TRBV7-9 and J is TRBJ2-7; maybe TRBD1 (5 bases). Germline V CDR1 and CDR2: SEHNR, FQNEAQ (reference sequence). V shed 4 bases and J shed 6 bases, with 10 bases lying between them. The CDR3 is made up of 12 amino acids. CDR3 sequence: CASSSQGSEQYF. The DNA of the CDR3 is TGTGCCAGCAGCTCCCAGGGTTCCGAGCAGTACTTC.

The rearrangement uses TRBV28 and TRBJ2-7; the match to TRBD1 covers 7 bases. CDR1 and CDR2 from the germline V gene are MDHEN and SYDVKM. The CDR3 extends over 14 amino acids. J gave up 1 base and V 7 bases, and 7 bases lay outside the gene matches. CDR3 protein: CASTLTGWSYEQYF. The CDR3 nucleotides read TGTGCCAGCACACTGACAGGGTGGTCCTACGAGCAGTACTTC. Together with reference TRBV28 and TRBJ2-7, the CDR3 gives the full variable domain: DVKVTQSSRYLVKRTGEKVFLECVQDMDHENMFWYRQDPGLGLRLIYFSYDVKMKEKGDIPEGYSVSREKKERFSLILESASTNQTSMYLCASTLTGWSYEQYFGPGTRLTVT.

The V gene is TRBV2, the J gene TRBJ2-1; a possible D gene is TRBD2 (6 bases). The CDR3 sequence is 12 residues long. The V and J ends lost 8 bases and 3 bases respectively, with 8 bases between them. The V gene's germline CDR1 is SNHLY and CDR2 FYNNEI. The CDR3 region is CASLAVYNEQFF. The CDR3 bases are TGTGCCAGCTTAGCGGTCTACAATGAGCAGTTCTTC. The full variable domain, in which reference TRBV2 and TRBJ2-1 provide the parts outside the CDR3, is EPEVTQTPSHQVTQMGQEVILRCVPISNHLYFYWYRQILGQKVEFLVSFYNNEISEKSEIFDDQFSVERPDGSNFTLKIRSTKLEDSAMYFCASLAVYNEQFFGPGTRLTVL.

The CDR3, as DNA: TGTGCCACCGAGACAGGGGGAAATGAAAAACTGTTTTTT. Amino acids: CATETGGNEKLFF. The chain carries TRBV28 and TRBJ1-4, with 9 bases lining up with TRBD1. The CDR3 runs to 13 residues. The germline V gene encodes CDR1 MDHEN and CDR2 SYDVKM. Trimming cost V 10 bases and J 5 bases; bases outside gene matches: 5. Filled out from reference TRBV28 and TRBJ1-4, the complete variable domain reads DVKVTQSSRYLVKRTGEKVFLECVQDMDHENMFWYRQDPGLGLRLIYFSYDVKMKEKGDIPEGYSVSREKKERFSLILESASTNQTSMYLCATETGGNEKLFFGSGTQLSVL.

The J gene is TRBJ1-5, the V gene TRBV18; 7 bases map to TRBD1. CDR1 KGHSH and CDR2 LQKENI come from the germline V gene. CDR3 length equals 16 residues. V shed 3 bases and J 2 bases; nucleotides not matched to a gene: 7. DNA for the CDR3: TGTGCCAGCTCACCCAGGGCAGGGGGAGGCAATCAGCCCCAGCATTTT. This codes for CASSPRAGGGNQPQHF.

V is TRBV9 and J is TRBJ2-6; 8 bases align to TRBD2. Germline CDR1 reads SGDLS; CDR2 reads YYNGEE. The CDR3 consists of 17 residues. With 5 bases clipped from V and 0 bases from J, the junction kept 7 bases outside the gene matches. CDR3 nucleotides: TGTGCCAGCAGTTCCGGGGGGGGAAACTCTGGGGCCAACGTCCTGACTTTC. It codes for CASSSGGGNSGANVLTF.

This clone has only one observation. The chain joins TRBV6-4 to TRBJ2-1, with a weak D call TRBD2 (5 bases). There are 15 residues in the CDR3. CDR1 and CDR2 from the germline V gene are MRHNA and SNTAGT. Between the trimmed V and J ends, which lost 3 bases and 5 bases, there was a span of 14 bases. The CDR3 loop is CASSETGIHNNEQFF. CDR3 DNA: TGTGCCAGCAGTGAAACGGGGATCCACAACAATGAGCAGTTCTTC.

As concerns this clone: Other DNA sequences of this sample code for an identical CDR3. CDR3 protein: CASSLQGAGTGELFF. CDR3 in DNA: TGTGCCAGCAGTCTACAGGGGGCTGGCACCGGGGAGCTGTTTTTT. V and J are TRBV28 and TRBJ2-2, with 9 bases aligning to TRBD1. The CDR3 is made up of 15 amino acids. Losses at the gene ends were 5 bases for V and 4 bases for J; bases not matched to a gene: 5. The germline V gene has CDR1 MDHEN and CDR2 SYDVKM.

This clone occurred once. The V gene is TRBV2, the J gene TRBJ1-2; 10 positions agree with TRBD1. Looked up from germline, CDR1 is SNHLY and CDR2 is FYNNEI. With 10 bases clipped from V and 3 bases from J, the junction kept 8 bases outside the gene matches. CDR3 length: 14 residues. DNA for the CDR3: TGTGCCAACATCAAGGGGACAGGGGACTATGGCTACACCTTC. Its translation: CANIKGTGDYGYTF.

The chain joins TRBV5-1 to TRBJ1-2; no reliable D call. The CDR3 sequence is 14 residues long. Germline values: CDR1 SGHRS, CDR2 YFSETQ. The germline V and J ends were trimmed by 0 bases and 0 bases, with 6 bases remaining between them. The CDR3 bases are TGCGCCAGCAGCTTGGGGGCGTCTAACTATGGCTACACCTTC. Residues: CASSLGASNYGYTF.

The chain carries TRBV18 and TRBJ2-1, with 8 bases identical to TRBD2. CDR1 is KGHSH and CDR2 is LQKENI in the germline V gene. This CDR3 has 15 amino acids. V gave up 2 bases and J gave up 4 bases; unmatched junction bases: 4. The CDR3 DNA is TGTGCCAGCTCACCAATCGGGACTAGATACAATGAGCAGTTCTTC. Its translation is CASSPIGTRYNEQFF.

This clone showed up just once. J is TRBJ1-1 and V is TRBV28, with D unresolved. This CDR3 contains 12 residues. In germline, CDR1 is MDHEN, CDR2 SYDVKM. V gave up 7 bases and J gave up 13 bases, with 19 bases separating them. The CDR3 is CASTSLQARGFF. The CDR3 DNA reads TGTGCCAGCACCTCCCTGCAGGCCCGGGGTTTCTTT.

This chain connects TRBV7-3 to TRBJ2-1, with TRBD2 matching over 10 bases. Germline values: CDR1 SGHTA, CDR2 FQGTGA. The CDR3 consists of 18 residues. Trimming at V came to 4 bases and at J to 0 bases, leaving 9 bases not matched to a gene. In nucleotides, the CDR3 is TGTGCCAGCAGCTCCCTACCGGGACTAGCGAGCTCCTACAATGAGCAGTTCTTC. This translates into CASSSLPGLASSYNEQFF.

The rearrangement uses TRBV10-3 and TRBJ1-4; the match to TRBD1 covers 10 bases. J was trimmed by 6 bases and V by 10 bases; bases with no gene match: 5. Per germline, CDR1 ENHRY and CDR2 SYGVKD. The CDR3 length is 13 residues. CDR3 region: CATTDRGYEKLFF. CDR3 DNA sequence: TGTGCCACCACGGACAGGGGGTATGAAAAACTGTTTTTT.

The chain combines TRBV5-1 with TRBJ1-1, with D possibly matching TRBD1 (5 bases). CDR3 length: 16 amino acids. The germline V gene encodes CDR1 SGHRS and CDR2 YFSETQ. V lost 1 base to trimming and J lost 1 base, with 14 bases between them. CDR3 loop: CASSLKGSPGNTEAFF. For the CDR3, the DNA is TGCGCCAGCAGCTTGAAGGGGTCCCCGGGGAACACTGAAGCTTTCTTT.

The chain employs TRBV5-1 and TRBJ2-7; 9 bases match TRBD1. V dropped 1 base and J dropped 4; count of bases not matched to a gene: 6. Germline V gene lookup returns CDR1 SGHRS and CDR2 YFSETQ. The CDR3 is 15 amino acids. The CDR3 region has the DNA TGCGCCAGCAGCTTGAACCGGGACAGGGAGTACGAGCAGTACTTC. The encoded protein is CASSLNRDREYEQYF.

The CDR3 protein is CASSSGPESSYNEQFF. DNA of the CDR3: TGTGCCAGCAGTTCGGGTCCAGAAAGCTCCTACAATGAGCAGTTCTTC. This chain uses TRBV11-3 with TRBJ2-1; D gene uncertain. Per the germline V gene, CDR1 is SGHNT and CDR2 is YENEEA. The ends were cut back, 6 bases at V and 0 bases at J, with 15 bases in the middle. CDR3 length: 16 amino acids.